These 15 T cell receptor beta chains were all obtained from the same sample, sequenced in a study of T cells in Graves' hyperthyroidism and ophthalmopathy. The TCR beta CDR3 regions underwent amplification using RNA transcripts as the source. Carried out on the TCR CDR3, a first-round RT-PCR used the HTBI primer set. TCRdb reanalysed the multiplex PCR reads using MiXCR and keeps one entry per CDR3 protein. Of 250,000 or so distinct CDR3 sequences listed, approximately 16% were seen once; the top ten hold 25% to 30%. Sequenced sample: blood. These receptors were taken from a woman between 18 and 30 years old with Graves' ophthalmopathy.

This clonotype was picked up many times. The gene calls are TRBV7-2 and TRBJ2-6; D gene uncertain. This CDR3 contains 13 residues. The V end was cut by 2 bases, the J end by 4 bases, with 3 bases between. CDR1 and CDR2 from the germline V gene are SGHTA and FQGNSA. In DNA form, the CDR3 reads TGTGCCAGCAGCTTAAACGGGGCCAACGTCCTGACTTTC. It codes for CASSLNGANVLTF.

There are many counts of this clonotype. This chain joins TRBV20-1 and TRBJ2-3; D is possibly TRBD2 (6 bases). Trimming removed 7 bases from V and 0 bases from J, with 11 bases in between. The germline V gene encodes CDR1 DFQATT and CDR2 SNEGSKA (reference sequence). The CDR3 extends over 13 amino acids. CDR3 sequence: CSVERASTDTQYF. In nucleotides, the CDR3 is TGCAGTGTCGAGCGGGCCAGCACAGATACGCAGTATTTT.

This clonotype was observed at least ten times. The CDR3 DNA follows: TGTGCCACCAGCCCCGGGACGCGGACTATCAAGGTCTACAATGAGCAGTTCTTC. Encoded protein: CATSPGTRTIKVYNEQFF. The chain employs TRBV24-1 and TRBJ2-1; a possible D gene is TRBD2 (6 bases). The CDR3 consists of 18 residues. Germline CDR1 reads KGHDR; CDR2 reads SFDVKD. Trimming took 7 bases from V and 3 from J, leaving 24 bases between them.

For this clonotype: A much more abundant neighbour one base away suggests this may be a read error. The chain uses TRBV19 and TRBJ1-5, with D unclear. CDR1 is LNHDA and CDR2 is SQIVND in the germline V gene (reference sequence). The CDR3 contains 15 residues. Trimming pared 9 bases from V and 0 bases from J, leaving 15 bases between. In nucleotides, the CDR3 is TGTGCCAGCCGGGTCGGTGAGTATAGCAATCAGCCCCAGCATTTT. Translated: CASRVGEYSNQPQHF.

This clonotype was seen ten or more times. V and J are TRBV5-8 and TRBJ2-5; a possible D gene is TRBD1 (6 bases). The V end lost 4 bases, the J end lost 5 bases, and 18 bases lay between the germline ends. The CDR3 loop spans 15 amino acids. The germline CDR1 and CDR2 sequences are SGHTS and YDEGEE. The CDR3 reads CASSRGTNGKETQYF. As DNA, the CDR3 is TGTGCCAGCAGCCGTGGGACAAATGGGAAGGAGACCCAGTACTTC.

This clonotype was seen ten or more times. CDR3 nucleotide sequence: TGTGCCAGCAGGGATATCGAGGGCGGGGAGCTGTTTTTT. Its protein product is CASRDIEGGELFF. This rearrangement joins TRBV3-1 to TRBJ2-2; D might be TRBD2 (5 bases). CDR1 is LGHDT, CDR2 YNNKEL, per germline (reference sequence). Trimming removed 6 bases at V and 7 bases at J, with 12 bases between. This CDR3 contains 13 residues.

The sample holds many counts of this clonotype. The genes are TRBV20-1 and TRBJ2-3; the match to TRBD1 covers 8 bases. This CDR3 comprises 12 residues. CDR1 and CDR2 (germline): DFQATT, SNEGSKA (reference sequence). V trimming: 5 bases; J trimming: 5 bases; junction bases outside the gene matches: 3. CDR3 sequence reads: CSAGTGKDTQYF. DNA of the CDR3: TGCAGTGCTGGGACAGGAAAAGATACGCAGTATTTT.

This clonotype was seen ten or more times. The chain carries TRBV2 and TRBJ2-7, with D maybe TRBD1 (6 bases). The CDR3 sequence is 14 residues long. Germline CDR1 and CDR2: SNHLY and FYNNEI. The V gene lost 4 bases and the J gene lost 5 bases, with 15 bases spanning the gap. In DNA form, the CDR3 reads TGTGCCAGCAGTGTGAACAGGGCAGGGGACGAGCAGTACTTC. Its protein product is CASSVNRAGDEQYF.

This clonotype was picked up many times. The chain joins TRBV5-1 to TRBJ1-2; D is unresolved. CDR1 SGHRS and CDR2 YFSETQ come from the germline V gene. V was trimmed by 0 bases and J by 7 bases, leaving 10 bases between them. This CDR3 is built from 13 residues. The CDR3 region has the DNA TGCGCCAGCAGCTTGGATCCAGGAGGTGGCTACACCTTC. It is translated as CASSLDPGGGYTF.

In its sample, this clonotype was seen many times. A read error may account for a junction end that differs from germline. The chain recombines TRBV9 with TRBJ1-2; possible D gene TRBD1, 5 bases. This CDR3 has 12 residues. Germline V gene sequence: CDR1 SGDLS, CDR2 YYNGEE. In nucleotides, the CDR3 is TGTGCCAGCAGCGCTGGGGGACGTCCGTTGGCCTTC. Protein sequence: CASSAGGRPLAF.

This clonotype has a count of ten or more. The rearrangement uses TRBV27 and TRBJ2-7; a possible D gene is TRBD1 (5 bases). Per the germline V gene, CDR1 is MNHEY and CDR2 is SMNVEV (reference sequence). V was cut by 3 bases and J by 1 base, with 7 bases left in between. The CDR3 covers 13 residues. As DNA, the CDR3 is TGTGCCAGCAGTTTGACAGATTCCTACGAGCAGTACTTC. Protein sequence: CASSLTDSYEQYF.

This clonotype occurred many times. The rearrangement links TRBV24-1 to TRBJ2-5; perhaps TRBD2 as D (7 bases). This CDR3 has 14 residues. The V gene's germline CDR1 is KGHDR and CDR2 SFDVKD. V was pared by 9 bases and J by 1 base, with 14 bases between. CDR3 sequence: CATGRGRGQETQYF. The DNA of the CDR3 is TGTGCCACCGGGAGGGGCAGGGGCCAAGAGACCCAGTACTTC.

This clonotype was detected many times. The rearrangement joins TRBV12-3 or TRBV12-4 to TRBJ1-5; 8 nucleotides align to TRBD1. J gave up 2 bases and V 5 bases, and 8 bases lay outside the gene matches. CDR3 length: 16 amino acids. CDR3 coding DNA: TGTGCCAGCAGTCCAGGACAGGGCTCTGGCAATCAGCCCCAGCATTTT. Encoded protein: CASSPGQGSGNQPQHF.

This clonotype has a handful of counts. The chain employs TRBV25-1 and TRBJ2-6; the D is unclear. From germline, CDR1 is MGHDK and CDR2 SYGVNS. This CDR3 comprises 14 residues. CDR3 protein: CDCWAKERANVLTF. CDR3 sequence (DNA): TGTGATTGTTGGGCCAAAGAGAGGGCCAACGTCCTGACTTTC.

This clonotype appeared many times. This rearrangement joins TRBV9 to TRBJ2-2; the match to TRBD2 covers 13 bases. Per the germline V gene, CDR1 is SGDLS and CDR2 is YYNGEE. The CDR3 consists of 18 residues. With V trimmed by 3 bases and J by 2 bases, 7 bases remained unmatched. CDR3 sequence (DNA): TGTGCCAGCAGCGCGAGGACTAGCGGGGGAGTTAACACCGGGGAGCTGTTTTTT. Amino acid sequence: CASSARTSGGVNTGELFF.